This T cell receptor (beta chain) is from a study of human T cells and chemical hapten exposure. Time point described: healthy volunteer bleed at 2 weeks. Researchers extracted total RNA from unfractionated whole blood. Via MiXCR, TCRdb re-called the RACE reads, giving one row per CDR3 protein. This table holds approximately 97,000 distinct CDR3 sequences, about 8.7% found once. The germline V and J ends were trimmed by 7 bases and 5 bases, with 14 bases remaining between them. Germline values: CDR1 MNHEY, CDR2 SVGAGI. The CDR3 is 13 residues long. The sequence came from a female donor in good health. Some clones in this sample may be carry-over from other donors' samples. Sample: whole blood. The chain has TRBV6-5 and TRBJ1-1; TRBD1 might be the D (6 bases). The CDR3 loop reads CASTEDSWTEAFF. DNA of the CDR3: TGTGCCAGCACCGAGGACAGTTGGACTGAAGCTTTCTTT.